Listed here is a single T cell receptor beta chain. The data are from a study of blood T cell repertoires in COVID-19. The overall study: T cells, B-cell-depleted T cells, or PBMCs supplied cDNA or gDNA.

TCRdb keeps only in-frame clones here, not all; method: immunoSEQ multiplex PCR. The table shows 56,000 or so clones, with about nine tenths occurring only once. The CDR3 is 15 residues long. V lost 6 bases and J lost 2; bases outside the gene matches: 4. Germline CDR1 and CDR2: SNHLY and FYNNEI. The sample was peripheral blood. The gene calls are TRBV2 and TRBJ2-1, with 10 nucleotides matching TRBD2. The sequence came from a man in his fifties or sixties with active COVID-19. CDR3 sequence (DNA): TGTGCCAGCAGACGCACTAGCGGGACCTACAATGAGCAGTTCTTC. Protein sequence: CASRRTSGTYNEQFF.